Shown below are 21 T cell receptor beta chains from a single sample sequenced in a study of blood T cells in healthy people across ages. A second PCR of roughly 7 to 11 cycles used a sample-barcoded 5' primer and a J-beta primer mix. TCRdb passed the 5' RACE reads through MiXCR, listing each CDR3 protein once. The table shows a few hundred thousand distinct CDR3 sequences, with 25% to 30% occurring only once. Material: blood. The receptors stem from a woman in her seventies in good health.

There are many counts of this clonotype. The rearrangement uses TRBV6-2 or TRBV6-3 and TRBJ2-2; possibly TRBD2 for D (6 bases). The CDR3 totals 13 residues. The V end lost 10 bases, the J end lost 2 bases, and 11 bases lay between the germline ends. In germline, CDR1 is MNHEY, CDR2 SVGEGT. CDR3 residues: CAITGVNTGELFF. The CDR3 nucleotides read TGTGCCATCACGGGAGTAAACACCGGGGAGCTGTTTTTT.

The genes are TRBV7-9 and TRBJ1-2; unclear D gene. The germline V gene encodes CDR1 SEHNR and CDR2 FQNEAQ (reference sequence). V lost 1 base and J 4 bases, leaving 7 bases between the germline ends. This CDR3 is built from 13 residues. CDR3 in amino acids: CASSLEWSYGYTF. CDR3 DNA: TGTGCCAGCAGCTTAGAGTGGAGCTATGGCTACACCTTC.

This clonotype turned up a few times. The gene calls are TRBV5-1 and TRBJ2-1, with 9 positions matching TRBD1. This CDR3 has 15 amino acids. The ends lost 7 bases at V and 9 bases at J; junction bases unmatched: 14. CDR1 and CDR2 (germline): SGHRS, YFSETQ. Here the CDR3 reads CASSNTGGAWREQFF. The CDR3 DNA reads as TGCGCCAGCTCCAATACAGGGGGCGCGTGGCGTGAGCAGTTCTTC.

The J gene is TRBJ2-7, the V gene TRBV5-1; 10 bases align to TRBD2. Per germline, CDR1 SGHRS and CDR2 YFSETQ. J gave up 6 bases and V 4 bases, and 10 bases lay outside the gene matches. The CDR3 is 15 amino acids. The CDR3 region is CASSLSAGGWSEQYF. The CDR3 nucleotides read TGCGCCAGCAGCCTCTCAGCGGGGGGGTGGAGCGAGCAGTACTTC. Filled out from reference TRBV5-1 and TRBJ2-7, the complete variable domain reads KAGVTQTPRYLIKTRGQQVTLSCSPISGHRSVSWYQQTPGQGLQFLFEYFSETQRNKGNFPGRFSGRQFSNSRSEMNVSTLELGDSALYLCASSLSAGGWSEQYFGPGTRLTVT.

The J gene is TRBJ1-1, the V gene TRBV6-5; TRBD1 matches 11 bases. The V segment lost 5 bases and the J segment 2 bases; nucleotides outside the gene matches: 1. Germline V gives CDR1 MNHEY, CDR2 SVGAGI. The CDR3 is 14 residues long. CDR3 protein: CASSGQGANTEAFF. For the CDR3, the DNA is TGTGCCAGCAGTGGACAGGGGGCAAACACTGAAGCTTTCTTT.

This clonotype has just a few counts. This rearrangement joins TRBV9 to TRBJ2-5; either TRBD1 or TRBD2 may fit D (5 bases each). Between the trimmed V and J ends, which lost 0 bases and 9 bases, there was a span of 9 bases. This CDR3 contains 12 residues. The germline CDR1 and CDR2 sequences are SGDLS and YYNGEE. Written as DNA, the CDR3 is TGTGCCAGCAGCGTAGTCGGGGCGCCCCAGTACTTC. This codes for CASSVVGAPQYF.

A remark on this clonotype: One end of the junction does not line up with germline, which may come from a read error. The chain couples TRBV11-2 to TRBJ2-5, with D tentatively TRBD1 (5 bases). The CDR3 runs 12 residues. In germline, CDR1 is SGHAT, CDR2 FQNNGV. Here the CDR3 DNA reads TGTGTCAGCAGCTTAAGGGGAGAGACCCAGTACTTC. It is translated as CVSSLRGETQYF.

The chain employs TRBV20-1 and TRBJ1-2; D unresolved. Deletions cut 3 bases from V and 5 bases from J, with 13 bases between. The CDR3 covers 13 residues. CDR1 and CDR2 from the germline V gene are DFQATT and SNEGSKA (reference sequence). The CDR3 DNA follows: TGCAGTGCTAGGCACAATGGGGTTTATGGCTACACCTTC. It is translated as CSARHNGVYGYTF.

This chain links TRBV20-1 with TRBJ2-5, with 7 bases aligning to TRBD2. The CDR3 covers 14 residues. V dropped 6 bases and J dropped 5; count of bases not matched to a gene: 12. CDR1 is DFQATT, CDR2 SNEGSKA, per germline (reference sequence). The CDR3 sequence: CSASRGVARETQYF. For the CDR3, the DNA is TGCAGTGCCTCCCGGGGGGTGGCTCGGGAGACCCAGTACTTC.

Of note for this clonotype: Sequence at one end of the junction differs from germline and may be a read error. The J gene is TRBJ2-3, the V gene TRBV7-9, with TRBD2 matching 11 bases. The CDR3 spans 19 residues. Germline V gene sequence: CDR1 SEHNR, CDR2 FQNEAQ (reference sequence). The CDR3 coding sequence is TGTACCAGCAGCTTAGGGCTTACCCCGGGACTAGCGGGCACAGATACGCAGTATTTT. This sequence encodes CTSSLGLTPGLAGTDTQYF.

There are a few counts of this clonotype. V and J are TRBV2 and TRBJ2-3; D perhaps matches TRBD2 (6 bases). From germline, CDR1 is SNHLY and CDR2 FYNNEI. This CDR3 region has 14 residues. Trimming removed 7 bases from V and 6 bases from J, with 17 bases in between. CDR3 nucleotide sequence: TGTGCCAGCATTCGAACTAGCCGCCAGGATACGCAGTATTTT. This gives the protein CASIRTSRQDTQYF.

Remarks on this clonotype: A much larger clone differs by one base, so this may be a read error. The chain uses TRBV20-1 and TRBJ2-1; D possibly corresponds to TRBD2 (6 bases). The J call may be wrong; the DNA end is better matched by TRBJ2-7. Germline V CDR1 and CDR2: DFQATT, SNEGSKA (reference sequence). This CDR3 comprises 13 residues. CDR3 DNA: TGCAGTGCTAGAGTAGGCGGGAACTACGAGCAGTACTTC. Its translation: CSARVGGNYEQYF.

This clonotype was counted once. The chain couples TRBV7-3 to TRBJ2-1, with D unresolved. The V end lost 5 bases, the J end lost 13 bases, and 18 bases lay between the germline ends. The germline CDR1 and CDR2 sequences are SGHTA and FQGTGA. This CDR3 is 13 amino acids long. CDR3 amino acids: CASSPGVFWAQFF. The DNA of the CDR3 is TGTGCCAGCAGCCCTGGGGTTTTTTGGGCACAGTTCTTC.

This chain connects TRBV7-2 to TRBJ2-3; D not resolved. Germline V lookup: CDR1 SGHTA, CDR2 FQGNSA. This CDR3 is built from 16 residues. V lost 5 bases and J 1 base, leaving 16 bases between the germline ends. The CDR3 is CASSPGLLGGTDTQYF. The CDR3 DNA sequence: TGTGCCAGCAGCCCCGGGCTGCTAGGTGGCACAGATACGCAGTATTTT.

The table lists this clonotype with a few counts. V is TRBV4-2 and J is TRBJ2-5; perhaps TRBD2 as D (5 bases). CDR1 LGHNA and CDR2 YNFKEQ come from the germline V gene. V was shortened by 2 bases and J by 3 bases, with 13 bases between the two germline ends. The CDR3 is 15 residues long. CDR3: CASSQPMDGKETQYF. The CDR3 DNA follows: TGTGCCAGCAGCCAACCCATGGACGGGAAAGAGACCCAGTACTTC.

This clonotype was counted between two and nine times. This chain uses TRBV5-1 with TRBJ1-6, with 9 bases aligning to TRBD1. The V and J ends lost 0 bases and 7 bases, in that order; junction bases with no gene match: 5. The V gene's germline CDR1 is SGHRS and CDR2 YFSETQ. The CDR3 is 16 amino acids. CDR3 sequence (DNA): TGCGCCAGCAGCTTGGGAGGACAGGGGAAAAATTCACCCCTCCACTTT. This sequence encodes CASSLGGQGKNSPLHF.

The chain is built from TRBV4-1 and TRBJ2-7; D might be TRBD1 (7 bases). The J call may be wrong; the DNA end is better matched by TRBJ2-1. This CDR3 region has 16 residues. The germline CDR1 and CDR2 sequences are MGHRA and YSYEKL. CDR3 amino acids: CASSQFSGTAGNEQFF. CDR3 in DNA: TGCGCCAGCAGCCAATTCTCCGGGACAGCGGGTAATGAGCAGTTCTTC.

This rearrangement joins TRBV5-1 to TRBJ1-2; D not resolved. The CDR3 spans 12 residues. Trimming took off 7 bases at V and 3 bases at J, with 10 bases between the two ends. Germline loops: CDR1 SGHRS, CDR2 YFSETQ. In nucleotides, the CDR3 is TGCGCCAGCGGGGAGGTGGACTATGGCTACACCTTC. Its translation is CASGEVDYGYTF.

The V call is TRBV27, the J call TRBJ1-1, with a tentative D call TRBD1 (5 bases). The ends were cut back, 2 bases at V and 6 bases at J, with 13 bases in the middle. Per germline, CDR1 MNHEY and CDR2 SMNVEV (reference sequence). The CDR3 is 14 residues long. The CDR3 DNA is TGTGCCAGCAGTTTAACGACCCCGGGGGCTGAAGCTTTCTTT. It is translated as CASSLTTPGAEAFF.

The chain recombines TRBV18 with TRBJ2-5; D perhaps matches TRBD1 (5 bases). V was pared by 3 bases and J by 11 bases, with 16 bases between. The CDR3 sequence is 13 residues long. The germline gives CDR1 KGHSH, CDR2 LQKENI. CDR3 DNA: TGTGCCAGCTCACCGACAGTTCGCGAGGAGCAGTACTTC. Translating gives CASSPTVREEQYF.

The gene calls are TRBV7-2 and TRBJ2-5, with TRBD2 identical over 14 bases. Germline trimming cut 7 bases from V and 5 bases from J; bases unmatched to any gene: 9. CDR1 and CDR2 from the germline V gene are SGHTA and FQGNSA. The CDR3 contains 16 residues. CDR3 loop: CASNFLGLAGAETQYF. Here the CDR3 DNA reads TGTGCCAGCAACTTCCTGGGACTAGCGGGGGCGGAGACCCAGTACTTC.